This entry features one T cell receptor (beta chain) sequence. Its antigen is still unknown. The length of the CDR3 is 13 residues. Deletions cut 3 bases from V and 12 bases from J, with 16 bases between. Germline CDR1 SGHNT, CDR2 YYREEE (reference sequence). This record belongs to a study of T cell responses to AZD1222 COVID-19 vaccine. Study in general: Some second doses came at about 4 weeks and others at about 12 weeks; these were pooled.

The data were produced by immunoSEQ multiplex PCR, yet TCRdb's version contains in-frame clones alone and is incomplete. Of some 120,000 clones in the sample, 80% to 90% were seen once. Study outcomes and limitations: Of spike-specific TCRs, nearly half reportedly target regions left unmutated in variants. Spike was spanned by vaccine-associated CD4 TCRs, which were dominant at 160-218 and 743-854.

This sequence was found in an adult in good health. The J gene is TRBJ1-5, the V gene TRBV5-4; D call uncertain. The source material was peripheral blood, sampled on day 0 of AZD1222 vaccination. The CDR3 loop reads CASSSGPNVFQHF. DNA for the CDR3: TGTGCCAGCAGCTCTGGACCGAACGTCTTCCAGCATTTT.